Sequencing of this T cell receptor (beta chain) was carried out in a study of CD8+ T cells in alopecia areata. Study background: The protocol delivered tofacitinib for 6 to 18 months, then withdrew it for 6 months. Study conclusions and caveats: Administration of tofacitinib significantly diminished scalp clonality and expanded CD8+ clones within the top 100.

Sample treatment: oral pan-JAK inhibitor, 5-10 mg twice daily. Collection of lesional scalp punch biopsies and peripheral blood was performed in alopecia areata patients. A note on this clone: Antigen specificity is unknown.

The V end lost 0 bases, the J end lost 1 base, and 6 bases lay between the germline ends. This CDR3 comprises 14 residues. Germline V CDR1 and CDR2: SGHRS, YFSETQ. RNA extraction was followed by reverse transcription into cDNA, which acted as the sequencing template. This table comes from immunoSEQ multiplex PCR, and its TCRdb copy is limited to in-frame clones, with some not included. The sample has 4,000 to 5,500 clones, more than 85% seen once; the top ten hold 15% to 20%. This specimen consisted of skin, obtained at week 4, from a patient treated with tofacitinib. The chain employs TRBV5-1 and TRBJ2-3, with D uncertain. The clonotype was recovered from a human donor with alopecia areata. CDR3: CASSLAVGTDTQYF. As DNA, the CDR3 is TGCGCCAGCAGCTTGGCCGTTGGCACAGATACGCAGTATTTT.